These 28 T cell receptor beta chains were all obtained from the same sample, sequenced in a study of cytotoxic CD8 clonotypes in ibrutinib-treated CLL. Some clones are missing from TCRdb's copy, which holds only in-frame ones; the method was immunoSEQ multiplex PCR. The table includes 95,000 to 100,000 clones, approximately 80% detected once. Sequenced here: PBMCs, sampled after 12 months of ibrutinib treatment. The receptors here all came from a human donor with chronic lymphocytic leukemia.

This clone was seen a handful of times. The sample carries other DNA sequences with the same CDR3. The genes are TRBV18 and TRBJ1-1; D is undetermined. The CDR3 extends over 13 amino acids. V was clipped by 1 base and J by 1 base, with 4 bases between them. Looked up from germline, CDR1 is KGHSH and CDR2 is LQKENI. DNA of the CDR3: TGTGCCAGCTCACCACAGGGGAACACTGAAGCTTTCTTT. This sequence encodes CASSPQGNTEAFF.

V and J are TRBV18 and TRBJ2-5; 7 positions agree with TRBD1. Trimming at V came to 8 bases and at J to 4 bases, leaving 10 bases not matched to a gene. The CDR3 is 14 amino acids. Germline V gene sequence: CDR1 KGHSH, CDR2 LQKENI. The CDR3 protein is CASLRTGGGETQYF. DNA of the CDR3: TGTGCCAGCCTGCGGACAGGTGGGGGAGAGACCCAGTACTTC.

V usage is TRBV18 and J usage is TRBJ1-1; possibly TRBD1 for D (5 bases). The CDR3 extends over 14 amino acids. The V end was cut by 4 bases, the J end by 2 bases, with 11 bases between. CDR1 is KGHSH, CDR2 LQKENI, per germline. The CDR3 DNA is TGTGCCAGCTCACTGGGACCGACTAACACTGAAGCTTTCTTT. It yields the protein CASSLGPTNTEAFF.

Comment on this clone: The identical CDR3 is also encoded by other nucleotide sequences in the sample. V gene TRBV5-1 combines with J gene TRBJ1-4; 8 bases fit TRBD1. From germline, CDR1 is SGHRS and CDR2 YFSETQ. The CDR3 loop spans 14 amino acids. J lost 4 bases, V lost 3 bases, and 2 bases had no gene match. The CDR3 spells CASSSGQDNEKLFF. The DNA of the CDR3 is TGCGCCAGCAGCTCGGGACAGGATAATGAAAAACTGTTTTTT. Full variable domain (outside the CDR3, taken from reference TRBV5-1 and TRBJ1-4): KAGVTQTPRYLIKTRGQQVTLSCSPISGHRSVSWYQQTPGQGLQFLFEYFSETQRNKGNFPGRFSGRQFSNSRSEMNVSTLELGDSALYLCASSSGQDNEKLFFGSGTQLSVL.

V is TRBV5-1 and J is TRBJ1-1; D remains ambiguous. This CDR3 has 13 residues. Germline assignment: CDR1 SGHRS and CDR2 YFSETQ. The ends were cut back, 6 bases at V and 7 bases at J, with 16 bases in the middle. The CDR3 loop is CASNHGLRGEAFF. In DNA, the CDR3 is TGCGCCAGCAACCACGGCCTTCGGGGTGAAGCTTTCTTT.

The chain has TRBV7-9 and TRBJ2-6; TRBD2 matches 7 bases. CDR3 length equals 16 residues. Trimming at V came to 5 bases and at J to 1 base, leaving 5 bases not matched to a gene. Germline loops: CDR1 SEHNR, CDR2 FQNEAQ (reference sequence). The CDR3 nucleotides read TGTGCCAGCAGCCCGCTGGGGGGGTCTGGGGCCAACGTCCTGACTTTC. It encodes CASSPLGGSGANVLTF.

The chain has TRBV18 and TRBJ1-6; D is possibly TRBD1 (5 bases). Trimming pared 3 bases from V and 7 bases from J, leaving 22 bases between. The CDR3 has 18 amino acids. The germline gives CDR1 KGHSH, CDR2 LQKENI. CDR3 sequence (DNA): TGTGCCAGCTCACCCCCGGCTCGCTTGGGACGTATAAATTCACCCCTCCACTTT. It is translated as CASSPPARLGRINSPLHF.

The chain recombines TRBV29-1 with TRBJ2-5; 7 positions match TRBD1. The length of the CDR3 is 12 residues. After removal of 4 bases from V and 5 bases from J, the junction contained 4 bases not matched to a gene. Germline loops: CDR1 SQVTM, CDR2 ANQGSEA. The DNA for the CDR3 is TGCAGCGTTGTCGGGACAGAGGAGACCCAGTACTTC. Its protein product is CSVVGTEETQYF.

The chain recombines TRBV6-1 with TRBJ2-1; 12 bases map to TRBD2. The trim removed 7 bases at V and 7 bases at J, leaving 5 bases unmatched. There are 14 residues in the CDR3. Germline CDR1 reads MNHNS; CDR2 reads SASEGT. Here the CDR3 DNA reads TGTGCCAGCATTGGGCTAGCGGGGGGGAATGAGCAGTTCTTC. Its translation: CASIGLAGGNEQFF.

This chain links TRBV5-6 with TRBJ2-7; 8 positions match TRBD1. The CDR3 sequence is 16 residues long. J gave up 5 bases and V 0 bases, and 10 bases lay outside the gene matches. Germline-derived CDR1 and CDR2 are SGHDT and YYEEEE. In DNA form, the CDR3 reads TGTGCCAGCAGCTTGGCCCGATGGACAGGGTCGGACGAGCAGTACTTC. Its translation is CASSLARWTGSDEQYF.

The V call is TRBV4-3, the J call TRBJ1-1; D perhaps matches TRBD1 (6 bases). Germline V gene sequence: CDR1 LGHNA, CDR2 YSLEER. V dropped 3 bases and J dropped 0 bases, with 17 bases sitting between them. The CDR3 runs to 17 residues. The CDR3 sequence is CASSQSGGRGVNTEAFF. The CDR3 nucleotides are TGCGCCAGCAGCCAGTCCGGGGGCAGAGGCGTGAACACTGAAGCTTTCTTT.

This chain joins TRBV15 and TRBJ2-3, with D maybe TRBD1 (5 bases). With 3 bases removed from V and 1 base from J, the gap between germline ends came to 8 bases. The CDR3 extends over 14 amino acids. In germline, CDR1 is LNHNV, CDR2 YYDKDF (reference sequence). The CDR3, as DNA: TGTGCCACCAGCAGGACAGTGGGCACAGATACGCAGTATTTT. It encodes CATSRTVGTDTQYF.

This chain uses TRBV7-2 with TRBJ1-1; D gene unclear. The CDR3 has 13 amino acids. In germline, CDR1 is SGHTA, CDR2 FQGNSA. V was pared by 2 bases and J by 5 bases, with 9 bases between. The CDR3 DNA reads as TGTGCCAGCAGCTTAAGCGTTCTGACTGAAGCTTTCTTT. This encodes CASSLSVLTEAFF.

This clone was found a few times. V usage is TRBV9 and J usage is TRBJ2-2; D is unresolved. V was shortened by 4 bases and J by 3 bases, with 10 bases between the two germline ends. From germline, CDR1 is SGDLS and CDR2 YYNGEE. The CDR3 extends over 14 amino acids. CDR3 sequence: CASSLLLHTGELFF. In nucleotides, the CDR3 is TGTGCCAGCAGCCTGCTCCTCCACACCGGGGAGCTGTTTTTT.

This clone was seen only a few times. This sequence joins TRBV9 and TRBJ1-2, with D possibly TRBD1 on 5 matching bases. Germline values: CDR1 SGDLS, CDR2 YYNGEE. Trimming pared 9 bases from V and 0 bases from J, leaving 15 bases between. This CDR3 is 14 amino acids long. The CDR3 loop reads CANQDSYSNYGYTF. CDR3 coding DNA: TGTGCCAACCAAGACAGCTATTCTAACTATGGCTACACCTTC.

The gene calls are TRBV5-1 and TRBJ2-3; 7 bases align to TRBD1. This CDR3 has 15 residues. The junction had 5 bases not matched to a gene; V was cut back by 2 bases and J by 2 bases. Germline CDR1 SGHRS, CDR2 YFSETQ. As DNA, the CDR3 is TGCGCCAGCAGCTTAACAGGGGCGAACACAGATACGCAGTATTTT. This translates into CASSLTGANTDTQYF. The full variable domain, with the rest looked up from reference TRBV5-1 and TRBJ2-3, is KAGVTQTPRYLIKTRGQQVTLSCSPISGHRSVSWYQQTPGQGLQFLFEYFSETQRNKGNFPGRFSGRQFSNSRSEMNVSTLELGDSALYLCASSLTGANTDTQYFGPGTRLTVL.

As to this clone: Other DNA sequences in this sample translate to the same CDR3. The rearrangement links TRBV11-3 to TRBJ2-2; D uncertain. V was clipped by 5 bases and J by 5 bases, with 6 bases between them. The CDR3 sequence is 12 residues long. Germline V gene lookup returns CDR1 SGHNT and CDR2 YENEEA. The CDR3 protein is CASSPYTGELFF. CDR3 in DNA: TGTGCCAGCAGCCCTTATACCGGGGAGCTGTTTTTT.

This sequence joins TRBV6-1 and TRBJ1-2, with 7 bases identical to TRBD1. With 2 bases clipped from V and 4 bases from J, the junction kept 7 bases outside the gene matches. Germline CDR1 is MNHNS and CDR2 is SASEGT. CDR3 length: 15 amino acids. The DNA for the CDR3 is TGTGCCAGCAGTGAAACGACAGGGCGCCCCTATGGCTACACCTTC. It is translated as CASSETTGRPYGYTF.

This rearrangement joins TRBV7-3 to TRBJ2-3; 13 bases are a match to TRBD2. The trim removed 5 bases at V and 1 base at J, leaving 6 bases unmatched. CDR3 length: 17 amino acids. CDR1 SGHTA and CDR2 FQGTGA come from the germline V gene. The CDR3 loop reads CASSTGTSGVRTDTQYF. CDR3 DNA sequence: TGTGCCAGCAGCACCGGGACTAGCGGGGTACGCACAGATACGCAGTATTTT.

The chain carries TRBV5-1 and TRBJ2-3; 10 nucleotides match TRBD2. With V trimmed by 0 bases and J by 3 bases, 4 bases remained unmatched. The CDR3 covers 16 residues. CDR1 is SGHRS, CDR2 YFSETQ, per germline. The DNA of the CDR3 is TGCGCCAGCAGCTTGGCCTTAGCGGGGGGAACAGATACGCAGTATTTT. Protein sequence: CASSLALAGGTDTQYF. Complete variable domain (other parts from reference TRBV5-1 and TRBJ2-3): KAGVTQTPRYLIKTRGQQVTLSCSPISGHRSVSWYQQTPGQGLQFLFEYFSETQRNKGNFPGRFSGRQFSNSRSEMNVSTLELGDSALYLCASSLALAGGTDTQYFGPGTRLTVL.

The chain joins TRBV4-1 to TRBJ1-3; D is unresolved. In germline, CDR1 is MGHRA, CDR2 YSYEKL. The CDR3 sequence is 15 residues long. Trimming removed 0 bases from V and 3 bases from J, with 9 bases in between. The CDR3 loop is CASSQDTAGGNTIYF. The DNA of the CDR3 is TGCGCCAGCAGCCAAGATACCGCCGGTGGAAACACCATATATTTT.

This clone was seen a handful of times. The chain employs TRBV19 and TRBJ2-7; TRBD2 might be the D (5 bases). V shed 4 bases and J shed 6 bases, with 10 bases lying between them. This CDR3 has 12 residues. Germline V CDR1 and CDR2: LNHDA, SQIVND (reference sequence). CDR3 amino acids: CASSNRGFEQYF. DNA for the CDR3: TGTGCCAGTAGTAACCGGGGATTCGAGCAGTACTTC.

V gene TRBV6-6 combines with J gene TRBJ1-2; D gene uncertain. Germline CDR1 and CDR2: MNHNY and SVGAGI (reference sequence). V gave up 2 bases and J gave up 2 bases, with 6 bases separating them. This CDR3 comprises 13 residues. CDR3 nucleotide sequence: TGTGCCAGCAGTTACGGGCAGAACTATGGCTACACCTTC. Encoded protein: CASSYGQNYGYTF.

J is TRBJ1-1 and V is TRBV13; no clear D gene. The CDR3 spans 15 residues. Germline V gene sequence: CDR1 PRHDT, CDR2 FYEKMQ (reference sequence). Trimming took off 4 bases at V and 0 bases at J, with 12 bases between the two ends. DNA for the CDR3: TGTGCCAGCAGCTCCAACGGTGGACTGAACACTGAAGCTTTCTTT. It is translated as CASSSNGGLNTEAFF.

The gene calls are TRBV6-1 and TRBJ2-3; no definite D call. Per germline, CDR1 MNHNS and CDR2 SASEGT. The CDR3 spans 15 residues. The ends were cut back, 4 bases at V and 0 bases at J, with 11 bases in the middle. DNA for the CDR3: TGTGCCAGCAGTGGGGAAGCCCTTAGCACAGATACGCAGTATTTT. Translating it yields CASSGEALSTDTQYF.

The CDR3 is CASGRLAGAVGSTDTQYF. CDR3 DNA: TGTGCCAGCGGACGACTAGCGGGGGCCGTAGGTAGCACAGATACGCAGTATTTT. The chain has TRBV27 and TRBJ2-3, with 12 bases lining up with TRBD2. V trimming: 8 bases; J trimming: 0 bases; junction bases outside the gene matches: 12. The CDR3 runs to 18 residues. CDR1 and CDR2 from the germline V gene are MNHEY and SMNVEV (reference sequence).

The chain employs TRBV7-9 and TRBJ1-3; D gene unclear. This CDR3 is 18 amino acids long. V was clipped by 5 bases and J by 1 base, with 21 bases between them. CDR1 SEHNR and CDR2 FQNEAQ come from the germline V gene (reference sequence). CDR3 region: CASSPRSPGMRSGNTIYF. The CDR3 DNA sequence: TGTGCCAGCAGCCCACGGTCTCCCGGCATGCGGTCTGGAAACACCATATATTTT.

The chain is built from TRBV5-1 and TRBJ2-1, with 9 bases aligning to TRBD1. The germline V gene has CDR1 SGHRS and CDR2 YFSETQ. This CDR3 is built from 14 residues. V trimming: 1 base; J trimming: 9 bases; junction bases outside the gene matches: 5. This chain's CDR3 is CASSLSGTGTEQFF. The DNA of the CDR3 is TGCGCCAGCAGCTTGTCGGGGACAGGGACTGAGCAGTTCTTC.